Listed here is a single T cell receptor (beta chain). Its target antigen remains unknown. Base-call qualities are not available, and no considerably larger clone is one nucleotide away. This entry belongs to a study of persistence of HIV-infected CD4 T cells (dated by TCRdb to 2018 to 2021). Concerning the study at large: The median time participants had been on suppressive ART was 8 years. Cross-participant TCR cluster analysis included roughly eight participants for CMV and six or seven participants for Gag. The study isolated CMV- and HIV-1 Gag-responding CD4+ T cells from ART-treated individuals to examine antigen-driven clonal expansion of HIV-1-infected cells. Anti-CD3/anti-CD28 stimulation activated a higher proportion of cells, with a lower memory fraction, than antigen stimulation. TCRbeta sequencing assessed the clonality of all cells in each sorted population, while proviral sequencing assessed the clonality of infected cells. Peripheral blood samples of up to roughly 180 mL were obtained at multiple time points, with the exception of a couple of participants, for whom leukapheresis was performed at a single time point. Findings and caveats that apply to the study as a whole: TCRbeta richness in CMV- and Gag-responding cells was significantly lower than in anti-CD3/anti-CD28-responding cells; CMV-responding cells had higher oligoclonality than CD3/CD28-stimulated and Gag-responding cells. Degenerate expanded CDR3beta sequences were enriched in antigen-responding cells, suggesting convergent selection of CD4+ responses to CMV and Gag. Because the TCR analyses were done in bulk, restricting them to just the rare CMV-responding cells that actually carried HIV-1 proviruses was not possible. Only a small number of individuals took part in the study, and only a limited range of antigens was tested. A correlation was observed between TCR oligoclonality and proviral oligoclonality within the same sorted populations.

The treatment or condition label corresponds to: suppressive antiretroviral therapy. As a nonspecific positive control representing the CD4+ T cell repertoire, the cells were stimulated with anti-CD3/anti-CD28 magnetic beads. Responding CD4+ T cells were sorted on the basis of upregulation of both CD40 ligand and CD69. HIV-1-infected adults in whom suppressive ART had been started during chronic infection were enrolled as participants. For at least 4 years, the participants' plasma HIV-1 RNA had been undetectable, below 50 copies/mL. To be included, participants needed a CD4+ T cell count above 400 cells/uL and a positive CMV serology. Before stimulation, PBMCs were isolated using density centrifugation and depleted of CD8+ T cells. Stimulation of CD8-depleted PBMCs was carried out for 15 to 20 hours with anti-CD28/CD49d costimulation, CD40-blocking antibody and enfuvirtide, to prevent new infections. Cell sorting was done on a Beckman Coulter MoFlo Legacy or XDP sorter, and dead cells were excluded with propidium iodide. Genomic DNA was extracted using the QIAamp DNA Mini Kit for samples with more than one million cells and using the Quick-DNA Microprep Kit for all other samples.

CDR1 and CDR2, looked up from the germline V gene (reference sequence), are GTSNPN and SVGIG. The CDR3, cysteine through phenylalanine, is 13 amino acids long. Of the read, only the CDR3 DNA is kept; its 39 bases are in frame from base 1. From V the trimming removes 3 bases and from J it removes 4 bases, while the gene matches leave 1 base of the junction unaccounted for. The immunoSEQ hsTCRB assay version 4 in survey mode was used to sequence TCRbeta repertoires from genomic DNA. For TCRbeta sequencing, genomic DNA was diluted to about 9.7 ng/uL, and up to 1 ug was used per sample. The paper's data handling went like this. TCRbeta data were analyzed in ImmunoSeq Analyzer 3.0, with diversity computed on productive nucleotide rearrangements. Using the Immunarch R package, the improved Chao index served to estimate lower-bound TCR diversity and the Gini coefficient served to estimate clonality. Different nucleotide rearrangements encoding the same CDR3beta amino acid sequence were treated as distinct clonotypes. TCRbeta sequences significantly enriched in antigen-responding cells relative to anti-CD3/anti-CD28-activated cells were identified by differential abundance analysis. GLIPH2 grouped TCRs by predicted peptide-MHC specificity, both within each participant and across combined participant data sets. TCRdb stores this immuneACCESS table with in-frame sequences only. Part of the clones is absent; in the studies checked, under half of the shortfall reflects unresolved V genes, and no reason is known for the rest. Clone size and the V and J calls come from that table; the DNA yielded D and trimming. The sample table holds around 35,000 clones, of which roughly 87% were seen once. Of the sample, about 1.3% falls within the top ten clones.

The sequence was collected from an adult man with HIV who was CMV-seropositive. The source was CD4+ T cells sorted from PBMCs after approximately 19-hour stimulation, collected from a patient who received antiretroviral therapy. The cell subset or site label for this specimen denotes: CD40L+CD69+ CD4 T cells responding to anti-CD3/anti-CD28 beads, representing the overall repertoire. Rearrangement joined TRBV30 to TRBJ1-5, with TRBD1 matching 9 junction bases. The CDR3 reads CAWRGTGNQPQHF. The nucleotide sequence reads TGTGCCTGGAGGGGGACAGGGAATCAGCCCCAGCATTTT.